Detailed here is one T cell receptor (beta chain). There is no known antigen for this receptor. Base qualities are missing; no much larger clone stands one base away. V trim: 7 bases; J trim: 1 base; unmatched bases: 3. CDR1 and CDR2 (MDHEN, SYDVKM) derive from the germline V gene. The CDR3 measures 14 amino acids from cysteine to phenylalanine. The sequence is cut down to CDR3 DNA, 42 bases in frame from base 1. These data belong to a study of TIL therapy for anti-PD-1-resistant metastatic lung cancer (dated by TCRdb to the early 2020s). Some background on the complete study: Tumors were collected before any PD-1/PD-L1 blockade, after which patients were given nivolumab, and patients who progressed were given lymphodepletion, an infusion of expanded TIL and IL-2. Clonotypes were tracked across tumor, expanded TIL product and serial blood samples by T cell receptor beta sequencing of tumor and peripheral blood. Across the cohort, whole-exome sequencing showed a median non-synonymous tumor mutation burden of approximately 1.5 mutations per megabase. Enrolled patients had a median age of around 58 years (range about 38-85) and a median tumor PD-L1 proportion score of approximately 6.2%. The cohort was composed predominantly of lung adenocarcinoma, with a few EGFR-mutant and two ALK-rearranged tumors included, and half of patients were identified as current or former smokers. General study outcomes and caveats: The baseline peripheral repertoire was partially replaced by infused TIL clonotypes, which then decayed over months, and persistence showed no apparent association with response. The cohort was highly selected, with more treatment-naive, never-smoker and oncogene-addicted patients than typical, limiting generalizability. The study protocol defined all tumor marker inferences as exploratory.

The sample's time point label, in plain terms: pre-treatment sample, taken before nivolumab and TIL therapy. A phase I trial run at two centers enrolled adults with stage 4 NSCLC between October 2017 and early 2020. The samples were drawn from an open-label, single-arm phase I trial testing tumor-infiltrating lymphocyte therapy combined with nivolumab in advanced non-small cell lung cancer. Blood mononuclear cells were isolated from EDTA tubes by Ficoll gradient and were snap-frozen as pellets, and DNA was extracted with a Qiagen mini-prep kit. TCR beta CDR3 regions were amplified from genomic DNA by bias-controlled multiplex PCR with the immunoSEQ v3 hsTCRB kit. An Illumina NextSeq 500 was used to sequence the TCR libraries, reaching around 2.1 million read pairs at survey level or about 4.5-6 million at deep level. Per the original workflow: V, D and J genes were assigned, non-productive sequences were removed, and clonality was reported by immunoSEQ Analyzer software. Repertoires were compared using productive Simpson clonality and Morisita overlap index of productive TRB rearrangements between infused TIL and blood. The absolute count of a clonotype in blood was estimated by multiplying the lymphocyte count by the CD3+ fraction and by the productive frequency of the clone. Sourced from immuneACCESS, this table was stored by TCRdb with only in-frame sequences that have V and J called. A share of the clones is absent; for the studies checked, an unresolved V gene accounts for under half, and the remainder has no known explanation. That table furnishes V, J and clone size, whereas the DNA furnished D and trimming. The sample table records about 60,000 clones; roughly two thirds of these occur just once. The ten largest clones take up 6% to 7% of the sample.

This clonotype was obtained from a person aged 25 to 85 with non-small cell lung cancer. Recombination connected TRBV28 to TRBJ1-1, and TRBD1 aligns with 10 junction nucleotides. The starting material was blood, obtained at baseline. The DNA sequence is TGTGCCAGCATTGGACAGGGGGGGAACACTGAAGCTTTCTTT. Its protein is CASIGQGGNTEAFF.